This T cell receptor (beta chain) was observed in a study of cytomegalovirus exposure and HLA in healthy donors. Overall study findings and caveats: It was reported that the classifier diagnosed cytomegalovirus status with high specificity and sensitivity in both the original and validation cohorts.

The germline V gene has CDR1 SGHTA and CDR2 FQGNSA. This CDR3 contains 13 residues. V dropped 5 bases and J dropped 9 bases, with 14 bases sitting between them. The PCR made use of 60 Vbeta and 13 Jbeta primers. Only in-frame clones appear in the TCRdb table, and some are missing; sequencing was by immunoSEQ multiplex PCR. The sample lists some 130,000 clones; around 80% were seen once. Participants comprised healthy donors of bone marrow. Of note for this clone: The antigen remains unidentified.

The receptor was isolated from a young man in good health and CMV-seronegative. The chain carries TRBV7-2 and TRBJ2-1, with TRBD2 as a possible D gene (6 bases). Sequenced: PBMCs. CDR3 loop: CASSPPSEGEQFF. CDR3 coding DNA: TGTGCCAGCAGCCCCCCTTCGGAGGGTGAGCAGTTCTTC.